This T cell receptor beta chain is from a study of blood T cell repertoires in COVID-19. The table came from immunoSEQ multiplex PCR; TCRdb's copy has only in-frame clones and leaves some out. The sample shows approximately 250,000 clones, 88% of them seen only once. Germline values: CDR1 KGHDR, CDR2 SFDVKD. The CDR3 contains 16 residues. J was trimmed by 1 base and V by 2 bases; bases with no gene match: 6. This receptor was identified in a woman in her thirties or forties with acute COVID-19. The specimen was PBMCs or T cells enriched from blood (not recorded which). The chain employs TRBV24-1 and TRBJ1-2, with 7 bases aligning to TRBD1. CDR3 sequence: CATSDSGQDLNYGYTF. DNA of the CDR3: TGTGCCACCAGTGATTCAGGACAGGATCTTAACTATGGCTACACCTTC.